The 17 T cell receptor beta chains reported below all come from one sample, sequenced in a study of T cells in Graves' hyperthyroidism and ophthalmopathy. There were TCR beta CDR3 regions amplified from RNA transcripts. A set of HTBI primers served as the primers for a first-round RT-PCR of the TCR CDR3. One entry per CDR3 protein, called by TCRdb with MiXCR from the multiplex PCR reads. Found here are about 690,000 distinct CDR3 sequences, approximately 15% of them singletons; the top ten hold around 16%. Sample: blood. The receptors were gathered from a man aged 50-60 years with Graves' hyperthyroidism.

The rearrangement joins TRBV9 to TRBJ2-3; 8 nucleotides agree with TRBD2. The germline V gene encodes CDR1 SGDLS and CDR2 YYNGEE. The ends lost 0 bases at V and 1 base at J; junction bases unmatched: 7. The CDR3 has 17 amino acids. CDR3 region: CASSVGWGLVGTDTQYF. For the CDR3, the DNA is TGTGCCAGCAGCGTAGGATGGGGACTAGTGGGCACAGATACGCAGTATTTT. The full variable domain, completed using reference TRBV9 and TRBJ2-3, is DSGVTQTPKHLITATGQRVTLRCSPRSGDLSVYWYQQSLDQGLQFLIQYYNGEERAKGNILERFSAQQFPDLHSELNLSSLELGDSALYFCASSVGWGLVGTDTQYFGPGTRLTVL.

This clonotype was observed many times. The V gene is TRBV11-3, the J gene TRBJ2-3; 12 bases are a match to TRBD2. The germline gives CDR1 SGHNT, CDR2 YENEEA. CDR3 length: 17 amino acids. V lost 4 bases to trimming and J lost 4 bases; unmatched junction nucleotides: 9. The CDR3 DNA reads TGTGCCAGCAGCTCCCGACTAGCGGGAGAAGTCCCAGATACGCAGTATTTT. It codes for CASSSRLAGEVPDTQYF.

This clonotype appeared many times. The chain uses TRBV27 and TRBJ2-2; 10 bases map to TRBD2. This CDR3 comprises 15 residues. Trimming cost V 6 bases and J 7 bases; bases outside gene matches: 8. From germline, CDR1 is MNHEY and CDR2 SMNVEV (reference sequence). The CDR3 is CASRKREGRGGELFF. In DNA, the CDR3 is TGTGCCAGCAGGAAGCGGGAGGGCCGAGGCGGGGAGCTGTTTTTT.

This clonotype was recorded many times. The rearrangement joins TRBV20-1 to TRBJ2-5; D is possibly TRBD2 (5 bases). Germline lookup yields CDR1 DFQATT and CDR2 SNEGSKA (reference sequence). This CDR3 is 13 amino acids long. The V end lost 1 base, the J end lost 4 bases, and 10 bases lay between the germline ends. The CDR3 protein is CSARVRASETQYF. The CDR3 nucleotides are TGCAGTGCTAGAGTGCGGGCCTCAGAGACCCAGTACTTC.

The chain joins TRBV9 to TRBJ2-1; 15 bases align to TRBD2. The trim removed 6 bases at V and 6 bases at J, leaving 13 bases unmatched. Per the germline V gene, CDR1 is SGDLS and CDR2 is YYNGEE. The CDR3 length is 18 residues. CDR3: CASISGGLAGGTANEQFF. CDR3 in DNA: TGTGCCAGCATCAGTGGGGGACTAGCGGGAGGAACGGCCAATGAGCAGTTCTTC.

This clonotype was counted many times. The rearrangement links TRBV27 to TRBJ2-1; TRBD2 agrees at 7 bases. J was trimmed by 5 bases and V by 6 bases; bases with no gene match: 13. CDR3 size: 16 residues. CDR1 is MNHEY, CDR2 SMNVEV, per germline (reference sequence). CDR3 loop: CASSTEGGRADNEQFF. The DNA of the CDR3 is TGTGCCAGCAGCACCGAAGGAGGGAGGGCCGACAATGAGCAGTTCTTC.

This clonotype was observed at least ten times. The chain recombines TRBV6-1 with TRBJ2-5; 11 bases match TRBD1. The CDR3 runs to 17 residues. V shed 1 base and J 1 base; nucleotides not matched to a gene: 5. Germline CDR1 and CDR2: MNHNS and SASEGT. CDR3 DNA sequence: TGTGCCAGCAGTGAAGTTTGGGGGACAGGGGGCCAAGAGACCCAGTACTTC. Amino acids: CASSEVWGTGGQETQYF.

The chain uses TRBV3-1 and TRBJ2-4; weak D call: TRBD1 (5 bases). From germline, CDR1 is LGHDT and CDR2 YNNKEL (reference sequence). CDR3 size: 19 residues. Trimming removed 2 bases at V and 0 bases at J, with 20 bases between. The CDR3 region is CASSQTFLQVHLAKNIQYF. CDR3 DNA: TGTGCCAGCAGCCAAACCTTCCTACAGGTGCACTTAGCCAAAAACATTCAGTACTTC. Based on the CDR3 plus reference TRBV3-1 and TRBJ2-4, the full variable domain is DTAVSQTPKYLVTQMGNDKSIKCEQNLGHDTMYWYKQDSKKFLKIMFSYNNKELIINETVPNRFSPKSPDKAHLNLHINSLELGDSAVYFCASSQTFLQVHLAKNIQYFGAGTRLSVL.

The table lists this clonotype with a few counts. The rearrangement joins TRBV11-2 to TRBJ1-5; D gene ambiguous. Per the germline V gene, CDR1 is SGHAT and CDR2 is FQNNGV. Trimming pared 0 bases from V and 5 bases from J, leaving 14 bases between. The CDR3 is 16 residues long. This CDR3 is CASSLDHGRLDQPQHF. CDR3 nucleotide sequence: TGTGCCAGCAGCTTAGATCACGGAAGATTAGATCAGCCCCAGCATTTT.

The CDR3 sequence: CASSPTRGGGTYEQYF. CDR3 coding DNA: TGCGCCAGCAGCCCTACACGTGGGGGCGGGACCTACGAGCAGTACTTC. The chain employs TRBV5-1 and TRBJ2-7, with D possibly being TRBD1 or TRBD2 (6 bases each). Per germline, CDR1 SGHRS and CDR2 YFSETQ. The CDR3 loop spans 16 amino acids. V was pared by 4 bases and J by 2 bases, with 19 bases between.

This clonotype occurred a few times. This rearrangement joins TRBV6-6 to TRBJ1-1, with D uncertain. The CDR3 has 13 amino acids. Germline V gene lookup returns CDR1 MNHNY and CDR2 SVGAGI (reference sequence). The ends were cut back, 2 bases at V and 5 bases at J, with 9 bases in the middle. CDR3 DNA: TGTGCCAGCAGTTACAACAGTATGACTGAAGCTTTCTTT. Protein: CASSYNSMTEAFF.

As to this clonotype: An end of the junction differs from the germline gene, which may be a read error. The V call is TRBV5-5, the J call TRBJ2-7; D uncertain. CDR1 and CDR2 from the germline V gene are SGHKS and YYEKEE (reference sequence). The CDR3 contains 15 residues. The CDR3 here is CASSLGPSLSDEQYF. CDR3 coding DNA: TGTGCCAGCAGCTTGGGTCCTAGTCTCTCCGACGAGCAGTACTTC.

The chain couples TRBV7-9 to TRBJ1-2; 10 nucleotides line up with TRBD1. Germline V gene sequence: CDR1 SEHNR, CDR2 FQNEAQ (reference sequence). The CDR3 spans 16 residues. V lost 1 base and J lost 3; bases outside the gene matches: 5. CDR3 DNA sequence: TGTGCCAGCAGCTTAGGACAGGGGGCGCCAGACTATGGCTACACCTTC. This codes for CASSLGQGAPDYGYTF. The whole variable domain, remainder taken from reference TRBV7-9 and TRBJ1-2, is DTGVSQNPRHKITKRGQNVTFRCDPISEHNRLYWYRQTLGQGPEFLTYFQNEAQLEKSRLLSDRFSAERPKGSFSTLEIQRTEQGDSAMYLCASSLGQGAPDYGYTFGSGTRLTVV.

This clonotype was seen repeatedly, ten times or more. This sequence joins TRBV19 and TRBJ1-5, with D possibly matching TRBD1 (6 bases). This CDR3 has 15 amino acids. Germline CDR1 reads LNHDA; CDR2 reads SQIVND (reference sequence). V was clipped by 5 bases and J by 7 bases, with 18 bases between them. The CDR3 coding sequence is TGTGCCAGTAGTCCCTTGGACAGCCGTGAACAGCCCCAGCATTTT. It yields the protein CASSPLDSREQPQHF.

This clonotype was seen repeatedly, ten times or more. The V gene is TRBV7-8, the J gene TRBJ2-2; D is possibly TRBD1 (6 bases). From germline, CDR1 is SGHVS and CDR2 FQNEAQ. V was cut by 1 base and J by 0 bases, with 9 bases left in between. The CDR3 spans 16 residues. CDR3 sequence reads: CASSLVGQPNTGELFF. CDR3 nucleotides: TGTGCCAGCAGCTTAGTTGGACAGCCGAACACCGGGGAGCTGTTTTTT.

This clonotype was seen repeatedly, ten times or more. Here the CDR3 reads CASSSDTGGLQPQHF. DNA for the CDR3: TGTGCCAGCAGTTCGGATACAGGGGGCCTTCAGCCCCAGCATTTT. The chain joins TRBV28 to TRBJ1-5; 9 nucleotides match TRBD1. The V and J ends lost 4 bases and 6 bases, in that order; junction bases with no gene match: 7. Germline CDR1 and CDR2: MDHEN and SYDVKM. This CDR3 is 15 amino acids long.

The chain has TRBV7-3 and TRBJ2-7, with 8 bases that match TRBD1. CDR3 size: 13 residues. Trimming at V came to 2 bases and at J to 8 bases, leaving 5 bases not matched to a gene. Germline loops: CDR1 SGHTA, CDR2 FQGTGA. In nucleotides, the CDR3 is TGTGCCAGCAGCTTAGAGGTCAGGGGGCAGCAGTACTTC. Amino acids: CASSLEVRGQQYF.